The present TCR beta chain was sequenced within a study of T-cell reconstitution after alpha-beta-depleted transplantation in children. The V and J ends lost 0 bases and 4 bases respectively, with 23 bases between them. The CDR3 contains 19 residues. This clonotype was recorded a few times. Preparation of the TCRbeta library involved a method that used unique molecular identifiers. TCRdb reprocessed the PCR reads via MiXCR and lists one record per CDR3 protein. The sample consists of a few hundred thousand distinct CDR3 sequences, roughly 10% of them appearing once. The TCR sequence derives from a human donor who donated a stem cell graft to a child with acute myeloid leukemia. The chain is built from TRBV12-3 or TRBV12-4 and TRBJ2-3, with D possibly TRBD2 on 7 matching bases. The sequenced sample was PBMCs from the stem cell graft donor, obtained from the stem cell graft. The CDR3: CASSLALGSGGGPADTQYF. DNA for the CDR3: TGTGCCAGCAGTTTAGCGCTCGGTTCTGGCGGGGGCCCAGCAGATACGCAGTATTTT.